This T cell receptor (beta chain) was observed in a study of cytomegalovirus exposure and HLA in healthy donors. Notes on the study in general: Donor immune exposure was known only as CMV serostatus. An analysis done earlier found most TCR beta V segments productive about 90% or about 30% of the time. Among TCR beta chains, those listed as cytomegalovirus-associated numbered roughly 150.

The study ran its PCR with 60 Vbeta and 13 Jbeta primers. Authors' processing steps: Unique TCR beta chains numbered 80 million to 95 million in a later analysis, with about 9.9 million shared. The repertoire was sequenced with immunoSEQ multiplex PCR; TCRdb's copy has only in-frame clones and lacks some. V, J and clone size are those of that table, while D and trimming were read from the DNA. The table includes 100,000 to 150,000 clones, around four fifths detected once. Notes on this clone: The antigen is undetermined.

CDR3 size: 14 residues. Trimming pared 4 bases from V and 3 bases from J, leaving 13 bases between. Germline assignment: CDR1 GTSNPN and CDR2 SVGIG (reference sequence). Specimen: PBMCs. This clonotype was obtained from a man between 25 and 39 years old in good health and CMV-seronegative. V gene TRBV30 combines with J gene TRBJ2-1, with D possibly matching TRBD2 (6 bases). The CDR3 region has the DNA TGTGCCTGGAACGGGAGACGGGACTACAATGAGCAGTTCTTC. Translated: CAWNGRRDYNEQFF.